This T cell receptor beta chain was recovered during a study of response to subunit inactivated influenza vaccine. Study-wide findings and caveats: With each seasonal influenza vaccination, the authors suggested, few new T cells are recruited.

MiXCR was run by TCRdb on the RT-PCR reads, yielding one entry per CDR3 protein. The sample carries hundreds of thousands of distinct CDR3 sequences, approximately 7.7% recorded once. Germline loops: CDR1 SGHTA, CDR2 FQGNSA. The V gene end was trimmed by 5 bases and the J gene end by 2 bases; junction bases not matched to a gene: 11. This CDR3 region has 16 residues. A few counts support this clonotype. The antigen remains unidentified. This chain joins TRBV7-2 and TRBJ2-7, with 8 bases identical to TRBD2. The receptor comes from a man between 50 and 69 years old who received an inactivated influenza vaccine. The sequenced sample was PBMCs from blood, obtained about 23 months after vaccination. As DNA, the CDR3 is TGTGCCAGCAGCGCCGACTGGAGCGGGAGTGCCTACGAGCAGTACTTC. It codes for CASSADWSGSAYEQYF.